The 20 T cell receptor beta chains below all came from one sample that was sequenced in a study of graft-versus-host responses after intestinal transplantation (TCRdb year 2021). Library generation was performed with the immunoSEQ multiplex PCR assay. In its TCRdb copy, this immuneACCESS table keeps in-frame sequences only and misses some clones. Where compared with another copy, unresolved V genes explain less than half of these, and the others have no known cause. The sample table lists approximately 9,500 clones, around 92% of them with a count of one. Of the sample, about 3.7% is held by the ten largest clones. Here the sequenced sample was PBMCs, taken around 43 days after intestinal transplantation. These receptors all stem from a human patient who received an intestinal transplant, so some T cells may come from the graft donor.

The chain joins TRBV7-9 to TRBJ1-4; 10 bases match TRBD1. The CDR3 length is 15 residues. The ends lost 5 bases at V and 7 bases at J; junction bases unmatched: 7. Germline CDR1 is SEHNR and CDR2 is FQNEAQ (reference sequence). CDR3 DNA: TGTGCCAGCAGCCCACGGACAGGGGGTGGTGAAAAACTGTTTTTT. Its protein is CASSPRTGGGEKLFF.

The chain combines TRBV13 with TRBJ2-5, with D perhaps TRBD2 (6 bases). The germline gives CDR1 PRHDT, CDR2 FYEKMQ (reference sequence). This CDR3 has 15 residues. Trimming removed 3 bases at V and 6 bases at J, with 17 bases between. The CDR3 spells CASSFWGVGGKTQYF. As DNA, the CDR3 is TGTGCCAGCAGCTTTTGGGGGGTCGGGGGTAAGACCCAGTACTTC.

The sample holds one count of this clone. The V gene is TRBV29-1, the J gene TRBJ2-3; D may match TRBD1 or TRBD2 (5 bases each). Per the germline V gene, CDR1 is SQVTM and CDR2 is ANQGSEA. The CDR3 extends over 16 amino acids. V was trimmed by 1 base and J by 1 base, leaving 15 bases between them. The CDR3 nucleotides read TGCAGCGTTGAAGCTCCAACGGGGCTTCGCACAGATACGCAGTATTTT. It is translated as CSVEAPTGLRTDTQYF.

V is TRBV27 and J is TRBJ2-7; tentative D call: TRBD2 (6 bases). Trimming took 6 bases from V and 1 from J, leaving 19 bases between them. The germline gives CDR1 MNHEY, CDR2 SMNVEV (reference sequence). The length of the CDR3 is 16 residues. CDR3 region: CASSNQRRAGSYEQYF. CDR3 bases: TGTGCCAGCAGCAACCAGCGTCGGGCGGGGTCCTACGAGCAGTACTTC.

The chain combines TRBV27 with TRBJ2-1, with a tentative D call TRBD1 (6 bases). Germline assignment: CDR1 MNHEY and CDR2 SMNVEV (reference sequence). This CDR3 is built from 15 residues. Deletions cut 3 bases from V and 6 bases from J, with 15 bases between. The CDR3 coding sequence is TGTGCCAGCAGTTTTTTCAGGGGTGTATCCAATGAGCAGTTCTTC. Encoded protein: CASSFFRGVSNEQFF.

V and J are TRBV6-6 and TRBJ2-7; a weak D match, TRBD2 (6 bases). The CDR3 consists of 11 residues. Germline values: CDR1 MNHNY, CDR2 SVGAGI (reference sequence). The ends were cut back, 7 bases at V and 6 bases at J, with 10 bases in the middle. CDR3 in amino acids: CASTLGGEQYF. The CDR3 DNA follows: TGTGCCAGCACCCTGGGGGGCGAGCAGTACTTC.

This chain uses TRBV7-8 with TRBJ2-7; 9 bases match TRBD2. The germline V gene has CDR1 SGHVS and CDR2 FQNEAQ. This CDR3 is 15 amino acids long. J gave up 2 bases and V 6 bases, and 8 bases lay outside the gene matches. The CDR3 DNA is TGTGCCAGCAGGCCGGGACTAGCTTTCCCCTACGAGCAGTACTTC. It codes for CASRPGLAFPYEQYF. The full variable domain, in which reference TRBV7-8 and TRBJ2-7 provide the parts outside the CDR3, is GAGVSQSPRYKVAKRGQDVALRCDPISGHVSLFWYQQALGQGPEFLTYFQNEAQLDKSGLPSDRFFAERPEGSVSTLKIQRTQQEDSAVYLCASRPGLAFPYEQYFGPGTRLTVT.

This chain uses TRBV5-4 with TRBJ2-7; 8 bases align to TRBD2. Germline CDR1 is SGHNT and CDR2 is YYREEE (reference sequence). J was trimmed by 0 bases and V by 4 bases; bases with no gene match: 9. This CDR3 has 16 residues. CDR3 nucleotide sequence: TGTGCCAGCAGCAGCACCGCCGGGACTAGCTCCTACGAGCAGTACTTC. This gives the protein CASSSTAGTSSYEQYF.

The chain carries TRBV5-5 and TRBJ1-6; D call uncertain. With 2 bases removed from V and 13 bases from J, the gap between germline ends came to 7 bases. The germline gives CDR1 SGHKS, CDR2 YYEKEE (reference sequence). The CDR3 sequence is 11 residues long. CDR3 DNA sequence: TGTGCCAGCAGCTTAAGTGGGCCCCTCCACTTT. It codes for CASSLSGPLHF. Full variable domain (outside the CDR3, taken from reference TRBV5-5 and TRBJ1-6): DAGVTQSPTHLIKTRGQQVTLRCSPISGHKSVSWYQQVLGQGPQFIFQYYEKEERGRGNFPDRFSARQFPNYSSELNVNALLLGDSALYLCASSLSGPLHFGNGTRLTVT.

The chain uses TRBV6-1 and TRBJ2-3; 7 nucleotides match TRBD2. The CDR3 runs 15 residues. J was trimmed by 5 bases and V by 6 bases; bases with no gene match: 11. Germline loops: CDR1 MNHNS, CDR2 SASEGT. The CDR3 DNA follows: TGTGCCAGCAGCCACTTGCGGGGGAGTGTAGATACGCAGTATTTT. Translating it yields CASSHLRGSVDTQYF.

V usage is TRBV5-1 and J usage is TRBJ2-3; possibly TRBD2 for D (6 bases). Trimming stripped 2 bases from V and 2 bases from J, with 15 bases between. The CDR3 spans 16 residues. Looked up from germline, CDR1 is SGHRS and CDR2 is YFSETQ. CDR3 sequence reads: CASSFLAGSTTDTQYF. The CDR3 DNA is TGCGCCAGCAGCTTTTTGGCGGGAAGTACCACAGATACGCAGTATTTT.

The chain is built from TRBV7-9 and TRBJ1-2; D call uncertain. V shed 1 base and J shed 6 bases, with 12 bases lying between them. Germline V gene data show CDR1 as SEHNR and CDR2 as FQNEAQ (reference sequence). This CDR3 contains 14 residues. The CDR3, as DNA: TGTGCCAGCAGCTTAGGGCCCCAACCTGATGGCTACACCTTC. Translated, it gives CASSLGPQPDGYTF. Combining the CDR3 with reference TRBV7-9 and TRBJ1-2 gives the whole variable domain DTGVSQNPRHKITKRGQNVTFRCDPISEHNRLYWYRQTLGQGPEFLTYFQNEAQLEKSRLLSDRFSAERPKGSFSTLEIQRTEQGDSAMYLCASSLGPQPDGYTFGSGTRLTVV.

V and J are TRBV9 and TRBJ2-2; possible D gene TRBD2, 5 bases. The CDR3 has 13 amino acids. Deletions cut 4 bases from V and 7 bases from J, with 11 bases between. The germline CDR1 and CDR2 sequences are SGDLS and YYNGEE. Written as DNA, the CDR3 is TGTGCCAGCAGCCCATCGGGGTTCGGGGAGCTGTTTTTT. This gives the protein CASSPSGFGELFF.

The chain couples TRBV29-1 to TRBJ2-1; D gene ambiguous. Germline V CDR1 and CDR2: SQVTM, ANQGSEA. V gave up 7 bases and J gave up 7 bases, with 8 bases separating them. The CDR3 runs to 10 residues. The CDR3 loop is CSAIKNEQFF. CDR3 DNA: TGCAGCGCCATCAAGAATGAGCAGTTCTTC.

CDR3 nucleotides: TGTGCCAGCAGCCCTCAGACAGTTTCGGGACCTGGCTACACCTTC. Translating gives CASSPQTVSGPGYTF. This chain links TRBV7-6 with TRBJ1-2, with D possibly TRBD1 on 5 matching bases. V was cut by 5 bases and J by 7 bases, with 20 bases left in between. Looked up from germline, CDR1 is SGHVS and CDR2 is FNYEAQ. This CDR3 spans 15 amino acids.

Here the CDR3 reads CASSLSGDVLGEQYF. The CDR3 DNA reads TGTGCCAGCAGCCTGAGCGGGGACGTCTTGGGAGAGCAGTACTTC. The chain links TRBV27 to TRBJ2-7; 7 bases are a match to TRBD2. The CDR3 has 15 residues. V shed 6 bases, J shed 7 bases, and the junction held 15 bases outside the gene matches. Germline CDR1 is MNHEY and CDR2 is SMNVEV (reference sequence).

V usage is TRBV6-4 and J usage is TRBJ1-6; no definite D call. Trimming stripped 2 bases from V and 5 bases from J, with 4 bases between. Germline CDR1 MRHNA, CDR2 SNTAGT. This CDR3 spans 13 amino acids. The CDR3: CASSDRDNSPLHF. CDR3 nucleotides: TGTGCCAGCAGTGACAGGGATAATTCACCCCTCCACTTT.

CDR3 nucleotides: TGTGCCAGCAGCGACGGGACACTCGGGTACGAGCAGTACTTC. It encodes CASSDGTLGYEQYF. V usage is TRBV11-2 and J usage is TRBJ2-7, with a possible D match to TRBD1 (6 bases). Trimming removed 5 bases at V and 4 bases at J, with 15 bases between. The germline V gene encodes CDR1 SGHAT and CDR2 FQNNGV. The CDR3 length is 14 residues.

V and J are TRBV7-9 and TRBJ1-1; possibly TRBD1 for D (6 bases). The CDR3 contains 13 residues. CDR1 is SEHNR, CDR2 FQNEAQ, per germline (reference sequence). V lost 8 bases and J lost 7, with 17 bases in between. The CDR3 sequence: CASSRQDGGEAFF. CDR3 in DNA: TGTGCCAGCTCTCGACAGGATGGGGGTGAAGCTTTCTTT.

This clone appeared a few times. V usage is TRBV2 and J usage is TRBJ2-4; unclear D gene. The V end lost 4 bases, the J end lost 8 bases, and 15 bases lay between the germline ends. From germline, CDR1 is SNHLY and CDR2 FYNNEI. This CDR3 has 14 residues. The CDR3 coding sequence is TGTGCCAGCAGTGGCAGTAGCTCCCTATACATTCAGTACTTC. Its protein product is CASSGSSSLYIQYF.